Many counts were recorded for the clone carrying this T cell receptor beta chain. Its specificity is unknown. This entry belongs to a study of regulatory T cells in long-lasting Graves disease. Building of the TCR beta libraries involved iRepertoire HTBI primers and Arm-PCR of CDR3 regions. Via MiXCR, TCRdb re-called the multiplex PCR reads, giving one row per CDR3 protein. The data show about 330,000 distinct CDR3 sequences, about 17% seen once. With 3 bases removed from V and 4 bases from J, the gap between germline ends came to 7 bases. The germline gives CDR1 SGHTA, CDR2 FQGNSA. CDR3 size: 13 residues. Study-wide results and limits: Less diverse TCR repertoires were seen in persistent Graves' patients than in newly diagnosed ones.

Time point given: newly diagnosed GD, antithyroid drugs for less than 3 months. Generation of the TCR library employed RNA extracted from PBMCs. This same sample was also taken into another study, of T cells in Graves' hyperthyroidism and ophthalmopathy. Per that paper: The diagnoses drew upon clinical symptoms, serum thyroxine and TRAb, thyroid ultrasound and orbital computed tomography. With the HTBI primer set, the TCR CDR3 went through a first round of RT-PCR. Most thyroid clonotypes expanded above 0.001 were also detected in blood.

The source is a woman between 18 and 29 years old with Graves disease. The source was peripheral blood mononuclear cells (PBMCs), collected at new diagnosis, from a patient treated with antithyroid drugs. V gene TRBV7-2 combines with J gene TRBJ1-5; D is unclear. The CDR3 coding sequence is TGTGCCAGCAGCTTTGGGCAGAATCAGCCCCAGCATTTT. Translation: CASSFGQNQPQHF.